The clone carrying this T cell receptor (beta chain) was counted ten times or more. Its antigen remains unknown. TCRdb re-called the reads through MiXCR, storing one row per CDR3 protein. The table has 200,000 to 300,000 distinct CDR3 sequences, approximately 6.7% seen once. In germline, CDR1 is MDHEN, CDR2 SYDVKM. The CDR3 is made up of 11 amino acids. V lost 2 bases, J lost 10 bases, and 8 bases lay in between. The data stem from a study of T cell repertoires in cytomegalovirus infection. Study information: CMV infection together with matching HLA type was indicated by public TCR beta signatures.

Findings and limits, study-wide: Cumulated frequencies of public TCR beta families served to identify carriers of CMV plus the relevant HLA. The response measured ex vivo was dominated by TCR beta clonotypes (HLA-C-restricted and CMV-specific).

This receptor was taken from a human donor in good health (CMV status not recorded). Some clones in this sample may be carry-over from other donors' samples. The sample comprised PBMCs. This chain joins TRBV28 and TRBJ1-1; D is unresolved. The CDR3 DNA reads TGTGCCAGCAGTTTAGACCTCCGAGCTTTCTTT. It codes for CASSLDLRAFF.